What follows are 9 T cell receptor beta chains derived from one specimen sequenced in a study of blood T cell repertoires in COVID-19 (dated by TCRdb to the early 2020s). Libraries were prepared through the immunoSEQ multiplex PCR assay. This immuneACCESS table, as held by TCRdb, lists in-frame sequences with V and J called but not all clones. Of the missing ones, under half trace to an unresolved V gene in checked studies; the others have no known cause. The sample table shows roughly 670,000 clones, and around 90% are seen once. The leading ten clones occupy 0.2% to 0.3% of the sample. Sequenced input: peripheral blood. The receptors derive from a woman aged 18 to 35 with acute or convalescent COVID-19.

The CDR3 DNA is TGTGCCAGCAGCTTAGACAGGGTAGTCAACGAGCAGTACTTC. This sequence encodes CASSLDRVVNEQYF. The V and J genes are TRBV7-2 and TRBJ2-7; the D gene is possibly TRBD1 (6 bases). Germline V gene data show CDR1 as SGHTA and CDR2 as FQGNSA. The V end was cut by 1 base, the J end by 5 bases, with 12 bases between. The length of the CDR3 is 14 residues.

The rearrangement uses TRBV18 and TRBJ1-1, with D uncertain. V was clipped by 6 bases and J by 8 bases, with 16 bases between them. Germline loops: CDR1 KGHSH, CDR2 LQKENI. The CDR3 runs to 13 residues. CDR3 bases: TGTGCCAGCTCCGTACAAGTAGCAGCAGAAGCTTTCTTT. It translates to CASSVQVAAEAFF.

This CDR3 reads CASSEARAGGPGVVTQYF. The CDR3 nucleotides are TGTGCCAGCAGTGAAGCGCGCGCGGGGGGGCCTGGTGTGGTTACGCAGTATTTT. The chain combines TRBV6-1 with TRBJ2-3; 9 nucleotides align to TRBD2. The CDR3 extends over 18 amino acids. The germline V gene encodes CDR1 MNHNS and CDR2 SASEGT. Trimming at V came to 0 bases and at J to 8 bases, leaving 15 bases not matched to a gene.

About this clone: Other DNA sequences in the sample encode the same CDR3. The CDR3 spells CASSSGQGGGYTF. In nucleotides, the CDR3 is TGCGCCAGCAGCTCTGGACAGGGGGGTGGCTACACCTTC. This rearrangement joins TRBV5-1 to TRBJ1-2; TRBD1 matches 10 bases. Per germline, CDR1 SGHRS and CDR2 YFSETQ. The CDR3 has 13 amino acids. Germline trimming cut 3 bases from V and 7 bases from J; bases unmatched to any gene: 3.

The genes are TRBV9 and TRBJ1-5, with D possibly being TRBD1 (5 bases). Germline-derived CDR1 and CDR2 are SGDLS and YYNGEE. Between the trimmed V and J ends, which lost 3 bases and 3 bases, there was a span of 13 bases. The CDR3 spans 15 residues. In nucleotides, the CDR3 is TGTGCCAGCAGCGCCGGGGGAGGGGCCAATCAGCCCCAGCATTTT. Protein product: CASSAGGGANQPQHF. Based on the CDR3 plus reference TRBV9 and TRBJ1-5, the full variable domain is DSGVTQTPKHLITATGQRVTLRCSPRSGDLSVYWYQQSLDQGLQFLIQYYNGEERAKGNILERFSAQQFPDLHSELNLSSLELGDSALYFCASSAGGGANQPQHFGDGTRLSIL.

The chain has TRBV24-1 and TRBJ2-3, with 8 bases identical to TRBD1. The V and J ends lost 4 bases and 1 base, in that order; junction bases with no gene match: 6. The CDR3 consists of 16 residues. Germline CDR1 is KGHDR and CDR2 is SFDVKD. CDR3: CATSDLQGGGTDTQYF. CDR3 in DNA: TGTGCCACCAGTGACCTACAGGGGGGAGGCACAGATACGCAGTATTTT.

The gene calls are TRBV24-1 and TRBJ2-2; 11 bases match TRBD2. V gave up 4 bases and J gave up 4 bases; unmatched junction bases: 16. The germline V gene has CDR1 KGHDR and CDR2 SFDVKD. The CDR3 totals 20 residues. CDR3 nucleotides: TGTGCCACCAGTGACCCCGGGACAGGGAGGCTAGCGGGGGGCACCGGGGAGCTGTTTTTT. It specifies CATSDPGTGRLAGGTGELFF.

This clone was seen a handful of times. The gene calls are TRBV19 and TRBJ1-1; D remains ambiguous. Trimming took 3 bases from V and 1 from J, leaving 9 bases between them. CDR3 size: 14 residues. CDR1 is LNHDA, CDR2 SQIVND, per germline (reference sequence). For the CDR3, the DNA is TGTGCCAGTAGTATCGGGTTCGGGAACACTGAAGCTTTCTTT. Its translation is CASSIGFGNTEAFF.

The chain is built from TRBV5-4 and TRBJ2-3; 7 bases match TRBD1. The J segment lost 0 bases and the V segment lost 2 bases, leaving 0 bases of the junction unmatched. In germline, CDR1 is SGHNT, CDR2 YYREEE (reference sequence). The CDR3 spans 14 residues. The DNA for the CDR3 is TGTGCCAGCAGCTTCAGGGGGAGCACAGATACGCAGTATTTT. It is translated as CASSFRGSTDTQYF.